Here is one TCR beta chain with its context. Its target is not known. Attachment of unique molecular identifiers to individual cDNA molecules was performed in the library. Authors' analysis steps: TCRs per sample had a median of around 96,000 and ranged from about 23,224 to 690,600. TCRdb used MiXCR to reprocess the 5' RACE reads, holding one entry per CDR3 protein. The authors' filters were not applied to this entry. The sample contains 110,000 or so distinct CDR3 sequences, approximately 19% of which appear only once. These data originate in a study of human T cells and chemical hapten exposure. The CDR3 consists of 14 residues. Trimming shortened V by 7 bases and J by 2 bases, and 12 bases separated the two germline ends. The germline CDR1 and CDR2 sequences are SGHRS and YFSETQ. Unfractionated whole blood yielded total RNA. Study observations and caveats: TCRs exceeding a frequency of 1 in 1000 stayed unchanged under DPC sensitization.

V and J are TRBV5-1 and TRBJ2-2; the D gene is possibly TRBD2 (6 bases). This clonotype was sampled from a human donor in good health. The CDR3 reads CASHYGLNTGELFF. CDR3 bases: TGCGCCAGCCATTACGGACTAAACACCGGGGAGCTGTTTTTT.